One sample yielded the 10 T cell receptor beta chains listed below, sequenced in a study of blood T cell repertoires in COVID-19. Data came from immunoSEQ multiplex PCR; TCRdb stores just in-frame clones and leaves some out. The sample lists 200,000 to 250,000 clones, 83% occurring once. The sequencing input was PBMCs or T cells enriched from blood (not recorded which). These TCRs come from a woman aged 45-60 years who had been exposed to COVID-19.

This clone was detected a few times. The V call is TRBV5-4, the J call TRBJ1-2; 10 bases line up with TRBD1. V lost 4 bases and J lost 1; bases outside the gene matches: 7. The germline gives CDR1 SGHNT, CDR2 YYREEE (reference sequence). This CDR3 contains 16 residues. The chain's CDR3 is CASSADRGIRNYGYTF. The CDR3, as DNA: TGTGCCAGCAGCGCGGACAGGGGGATACGTAACTATGGCTACACCTTC.

The chain is built from TRBV11-2 and TRBJ2-5, with TRBD2 matching 7 bases. V was pared by 5 bases and J by 5 bases, with 8 bases of the junction left unmatched. Germline values: CDR1 SGHAT, CDR2 FQNNGV. CDR3 length equals 14 residues. The CDR3 nucleotides read TGTGCCAGCAGCCCGGGAGGCCCCGGGGAGACCCAGTACTTC. Translated, it gives CASSPGGPGETQYF.

The J gene is TRBJ1-1, the V gene TRBV11-1; perhaps TRBD1 as D (5 bases). The germline gives CDR1 SGHAT, CDR2 FQDESV (reference sequence). V was shortened by 2 bases and J by 4 bases, with 8 bases between the two germline ends. The CDR3 is made up of 13 amino acids. DNA of the CDR3: TGTGCCAGCAGCTTACTTCAGGGCACTGAAGCTTTCTTT. It codes for CASSLLQGTEAFF.

The chain has TRBV2 and TRBJ1-3; D not resolved. Trimming cost V 4 bases and J 2 bases, with 12 bases left between them. Germline loops: CDR1 SNHLY, CDR2 FYNNEI. The CDR3 extends over 15 amino acids. The CDR3 region is CASSVGLVPGNTIYF. The CDR3 region has the DNA TGTGCCAGCAGTGTCGGTTTAGTACCTGGAAACACCATATATTTT. The full variable domain, with the rest looked up from reference TRBV2 and TRBJ1-3, is EPEVTQTPSHQVTQMGQEVILRCVPISNHLYFYWYRQILGQKVEFLVSFYNNEISEKSEIFDDQFSVERPDGSNFTLKIRSTKLEDSAMYFCASSVGLVPGNTIYFGEGSWLTVV.

V usage is TRBV5-1 and J usage is TRBJ1-3; D is undetermined. Trimming took off 2 bases at V and 3 bases at J, with 6 bases between the two ends. The CDR3 loop spans 13 amino acids. The germline V gene has CDR1 SGHRS and CDR2 YFSETQ. In DNA form, the CDR3 reads TGCGCCAGCAGCTTTGGACTTGGAAACACCATATATTTT. This encodes CASSFGLGNTIYF.

The chain couples TRBV6-5 to TRBJ2-1; 11 bases are a match to TRBD2. The CDR3 totals 15 residues. Trimming at V came to 8 bases and at J to 3 bases, leaving 6 bases not matched to a gene. Germline V lookup: CDR1 MNHEY, CDR2 SVGAGI. The CDR3 loop is CASLFGTSGYNEQFF. CDR3 nucleotides: TGTGCCAGCCTCTTCGGGACTAGCGGCTACAATGAGCAGTTCTTC.

This rearrangement joins TRBV7-9 to TRBJ1-1, with D perhaps matching TRBD1 (5 bases). This CDR3 is built from 14 residues. The V end was cut by 1 base, the J end by 4 bases, with 10 bases between. Germline V lookup: CDR1 SEHNR, CDR2 FQNEAQ (reference sequence). The CDR3 is CASSLGWQGTEAFF. The CDR3 DNA reads TGTGCCAGCAGCTTAGGTTGGCAGGGCACTGAAGCTTTCTTT. The whole variable domain, filled in from reference TRBV7-9 and TRBJ1-1, reads DTGVSQNPRHKITKRGQNVTFRCDPISEHNRLYWYRQTLGQGPEFLTYFQNEAQLEKSRLLSDRFSAERPKGSFSTLEIQRTEQGDSAMYLCASSLGWQGTEAFFGQGTRLTVV.

The rearrangement links TRBV12-3 or TRBV12-4 to TRBJ1-1, with 9 bases lining up with TRBD1. Trimming took 7 bases from V and 6 from J; bases not matched to a gene: 3. The CDR3 runs 12 residues. The CDR3 protein is CASNTGGSEAFF. CDR3 sequence (DNA): TGTGCCAGCAATACAGGGGGCTCTGAAGCTTTCTTT.

This clone showed up just a few times. The J gene is TRBJ1-1, the V gene TRBV12-3 or TRBV12-4, with 11 nucleotides matching TRBD1. V lost 5 bases to trimming and J lost 8 bases; unmatched junction nucleotides: 1. This CDR3 has 12 residues. CDR3 protein: CASSRDRGEAFF. CDR3 nucleotides: TGTGCCAGCAGTCGGGACAGGGGGGAAGCTTTCTTT.

The chain employs TRBV10-2 and TRBJ1-5; TRBD1 is a possible D gene (6 bases). The V and J ends lost 8 bases and 3 bases respectively, with 11 bases between them. This CDR3 has 13 residues. Per the germline V gene, CDR1 is WSHSY and CDR2 is SAAADI. CDR3 residues: CASSRTDNQPQHF. For the CDR3, the DNA is TGCGCCAGCTCTCGGACAGACAATCAGCCCCAGCATTTT.